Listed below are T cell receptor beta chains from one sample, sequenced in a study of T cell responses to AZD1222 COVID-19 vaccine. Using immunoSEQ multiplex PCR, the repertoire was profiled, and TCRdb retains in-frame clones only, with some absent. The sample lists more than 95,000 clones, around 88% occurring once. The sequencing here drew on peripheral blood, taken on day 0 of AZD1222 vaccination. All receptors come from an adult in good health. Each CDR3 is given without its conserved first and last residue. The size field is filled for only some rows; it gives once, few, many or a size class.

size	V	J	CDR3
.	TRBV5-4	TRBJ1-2	ASSLLPGASNYGYT
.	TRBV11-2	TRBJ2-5	ASSYNTLKETQY
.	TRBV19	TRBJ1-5	ASSIYSGSNQPQH
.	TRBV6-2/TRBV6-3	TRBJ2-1	ASSLTGPYYNEQF
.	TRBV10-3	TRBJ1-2	AVQAGTFYGYT
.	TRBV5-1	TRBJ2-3	ASSLGHIDTQY
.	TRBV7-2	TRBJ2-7	ASSFRGPIDRGFYEQY
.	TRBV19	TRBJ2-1	ASSLPRTRSNEQF
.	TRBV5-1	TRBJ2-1	ASSFLAPTSEQF
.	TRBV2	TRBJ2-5	ASSDRTGLQETQY
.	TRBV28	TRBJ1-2	ASSLPLTSSDGYT
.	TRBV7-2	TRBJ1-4	ASSQTGSNEKLF
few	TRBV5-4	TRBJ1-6	ASSPAGGRENSPLH
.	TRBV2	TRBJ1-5	ASSYTGESGDQPQH
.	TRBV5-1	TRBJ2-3	ASSFLLPGQTDTQY